Each of the 13 T cell receptor beta chains below was sequenced from the same sample in a study of T cell changes during pregnancy in multiple sclerosis. Clones were sequenced by immunoSEQ multiplex PCR, and TCRdb holds only the in-frame ones, with some missing. The sample contains fewer than 30,000 clones, 75% to 90% of which appear only once. The sequences come from CD8+ T cells from peripheral blood mononuclear cells, collected in the second trimester of pregnancy. The receptors were sampled from a female donor with multiple sclerosis, enrolled in a pregnancy study.

This sequence joins TRBV28 and TRBJ2-2; the D gene is possibly TRBD2 (5 bases). V was clipped by 4 bases and J by 0 bases, with 12 bases between them. Germline V gene sequence: CDR1 MDHEN, CDR2 SYDVKM. CDR3 length: 16 amino acids. The CDR3 nucleotides are TGTGCCAGCAGTTCCCTAGAACTAGCGAACACCGGGGAGCTGTTTTTT. Translating gives CASSSLELANTGELFF. The whole variable domain, remainder taken from reference TRBV28 and TRBJ2-2, is DVKVTQSSRYLVKRTGEKVFLECVQDMDHENMFWYRQDPGLGLRLIYFSYDVKMKEKGDIPEGYSVSREKKERFSLILESASTNQTSMYLCASSSLELANTGELFFGEGSRLTVL.

V gene TRBV2 combines with J gene TRBJ2-7; 10 nucleotides match TRBD2. Trimming at V came to 7 bases and at J to 0 bases, leaving 6 bases not matched to a gene. Germline values: CDR1 SNHLY, CDR2 FYNNEI. This CDR3 has 15 amino acids. CDR3 residues: CASKPLAGDSYEQYF. The CDR3 DNA sequence: TGTGCCAGCAAACCTCTAGCGGGAGACTCCTACGAGCAGTACTTC.

This clone turned up a few times. The chain couples TRBV11-2 to TRBJ2-7, with D perhaps matching TRBD1 (7 bases). CDR1 and CDR2 from the germline V gene are SGHAT and FQNNGV. The CDR3 totals 16 residues. The V end lost 5 bases, the J end lost 2 bases, and 19 bases lay between the germline ends. This CDR3 is CASSPPRGRPAYEQYF. The CDR3 nucleotides read TGTGCCAGCAGCCCCCCCAGGGGGAGGCCGGCCTACGAGCAGTACTTC.

The count of this clone is one. The rearrangement links TRBV5-4 to TRBJ2-1; 8 nucleotides agree with TRBD1. The V gene's germline CDR1 is SGHNT and CDR2 YYREEE (reference sequence). Unmatched junction bases numbered 15, after V lost 5 bases and J lost 8 bases. CDR3 length: 16 residues. The CDR3 region is CASSSPGITGGDEQFF. The CDR3 bases are TGTGCCAGCAGTTCCCCCGGGATAACAGGGGGTGATGAGCAGTTCTTC.

The gene calls are TRBV28 and TRBJ2-7, with D possibly matching TRBD2 (6 bases). The germline V gene has CDR1 MDHEN and CDR2 SYDVKM. CDR3 length equals 13 residues. Trimming cost V 4 bases and J 2 bases, with 9 bases left between them. In nucleotides, the CDR3 is TGTGCCAGCAGTTGGCGGGGAACCTACGAGCAGTACTTC. Encoded protein: CASSWRGTYEQYF.

The chain links TRBV7-9 to TRBJ2-1, with 8 bases identical to TRBD1. Germline-derived CDR1 and CDR2 are SEHNR and FQNEAQ (reference sequence). This CDR3 comprises 15 residues. V lost 1 base and J lost 7; bases outside the gene matches: 6. CDR3 amino acids: CASSLGQGARNEQFF. CDR3 nucleotide sequence: TGTGCCAGCAGCTTAGGTCAGGGGGCTCGGAATGAGCAGTTCTTC.

The rearrangement links TRBV2 to TRBJ2-7; 11 nucleotides agree with TRBD2. The CDR3 totals 15 residues. The trim removed 5 bases at V and 2 bases at J, leaving 5 bases unmatched. CDR1 is SNHLY, CDR2 FYNNEI, per germline. CDR3 in amino acids: CASSPVAGGPYEQYF. The CDR3 nucleotides are TGTGCCAGCAGTCCTGTAGCGGGAGGGCCCTACGAGCAGTACTTC.

The genes are TRBV27 and TRBJ2-7, with 8 bases that match TRBD2. CDR3 length: 15 residues. J gave up 4 bases and V 3 bases, and 8 bases lay outside the gene matches. Germline V gene lookup returns CDR1 MNHEY and CDR2 SMNVEV (reference sequence). As DNA, the CDR3 is TGTGCCAGCAGTTTCTTCGCGGGAGGAGGGTACGAGCAGTACTTC. It is translated as CASSFFAGGGYEQYF.

V and J are TRBV6-5 and TRBJ2-1; 12 positions match TRBD2. Germline values: CDR1 MNHEY, CDR2 SVGAGI. This CDR3 is 14 amino acids long. V lost 6 bases to trimming and J lost 6 bases; unmatched junction nucleotides: 3. The CDR3 DNA follows: TGTGCCAGCAGCTCGACTAGCGGGAGCAATGAGCAGTTCTTC. This gives the protein CASSSTSGSNEQFF.

The gene calls are TRBV18 and TRBJ2-6; D gene unclear. In germline, CDR1 is KGHSH, CDR2 LQKENI. Trimming took 3 bases from V and 4 from J, leaving 16 bases between them. The CDR3 runs 17 residues. CDR3 protein: CASSPQPDEVGANVLTF. For the CDR3, the DNA is TGTGCCAGCTCACCCCAACCCGACGAGGTCGGGGCCAACGTCCTGACTTTC.

This chain connects TRBV25-1 to TRBJ2-5, with D perhaps matching TRBD2 (6 bases). V lost 3 bases, J lost 3 bases, and 8 bases lay in between. This CDR3 spans 13 amino acids. Germline V gives CDR1 MGHDK, CDR2 SYGVNS. In nucleotides, the CDR3 is TGTGCCAGCAGTGAGACTAGTGAAGAGACCCAGTACTTC. It translates to CASSETSEETQYF. The whole variable domain, remainder taken from reference TRBV25-1 and TRBJ2-5, is EADIYQTPRYLVIGTGKKITLECSQTMGHDKMYWYQQDPGMELHLIHYSYGVNSTEKGDLSSESTVSRIRTEHFPLTLESARPSHTSQYLCASSETSEETQYFGPGTRLLVL.

This clone was recorded a few times. CDR3 DNA sequence: TGTGCCAGCAGTTATGCGCGGGGGGCGAATCCCCATGAGCAGTTCTTC. Protein product: CASSYARGANPHEQFF. This chain connects TRBV7-9 to TRBJ2-1; 8 nucleotides agree with TRBD2. With V trimmed by 6 bases and J by 8 bases, 15 bases remained unmatched. Germline V gene data show CDR1 as SEHNR and CDR2 as FQNEAQ (reference sequence). The CDR3 covers 16 residues.

The count of this clone is one. The chain combines TRBV29-1 with TRBJ1-1, with D possibly being TRBD1 (5 bases). V was pared by 7 bases and J by 5 bases, with 17 bases between. The CDR3 has 13 residues. Germline V gives CDR1 SQVTM, CDR2 ANQGSEA. The CDR3 spells CSAAPWGRTEAFF. The DNA for the CDR3 is TGCAGCGCTGCGCCGTGGGGGAGGACTGAAGCTTTCTTT.